This is a list of T cell receptor beta chains from one sample in a study of blood T cells in healthy people across ages. TCRdb used MiXCR to reprocess the 5' RACE reads, holding one entry per CDR3 protein. The sample includes approximately 810,000 distinct CDR3 sequences, roughly 26% seen only once; the top ten take around a sixth. Material: blood. The receptors were gathered from an elderly woman in good health. Both conserved end residues are part of each CDR3. The D gene is left open where the match is weak. Expanded clones get a size class; other rows say once, few or many, or leave the size out.

TRBJ2-4	TRBD1	many	TRBV7-8	TGTGCCAGCAGCTTAGTGGGACAGGGAACCCAAAACATTCAGTACTTC	CASSLVGQGTQNIQYF
TRBJ1-2	NA	many	TRBV20-1	TGCAGTGCTAGAGATTCTGGCAGGGTAGCCTTTGGCTACACCTTC	CSARDSGRVAFGYTF
TRBJ2-5	NA	NA	TRBV27	TGTGCCAACAGCCCTTGTAAGCAGTACTTC	CANSPCKQYF
TRBJ2-2	NA	few	TRBV4-3	TGCGCCAGCAGCCAGCCGTCGTCCAGGGGGGACGGGGAGCTGTTTTTT	CASSQPSSRGDGELFF
TRBJ2-3	NA	many	TRBV4-2	TGTGCCAGCAGCCAGGAGAGGTGGGATACGCAGTATTTT	CASSQERWDTQYF
TRBJ2-5	NA	many	TRBV6-1	TGTGCCAGCAGTGTTGTCGGCAAAGAGACCCAGTACTTC	CASSVVGKETQYF
TRBJ2-7	TRBD2	NA	TRBV7-2	TGTGCCAGCAGCTTAGTGGCTAGCGGGGCATTCAACGAGCAGTACTTC	CASSLVASGAFNEQYF
TRBJ1-5	NA	few	TRBV6-2/TRBV6-3	TGTGCCAGCAGAACGGGACACCGAGGACGCAATCAGCCCCAGCATTTT	CASRTGHRGRNQPQHF
TRBJ2-7	TRBD1	NA	TRBV30	TGTGCCTGCATTAGACAGGGTAAAAACGAGCAGTACTTC	CACIRQGKNEQYF
TRBJ2-6	NA	many	TRBV6-5	TGTGCCAGCAGTTACTCGGGGCAGGGTTCTGGGGCCAACGTCCTGACTTTC	CASSYSGQGSGANVLTF
TRBJ1-5	NA	few	TRBV6-2/TRBV6-3	TGTGCCAGCAGTTACAGGCAGCCCCAGCCCCAGCATTTT	CASSYRQPQPQHF
TRBJ2-1	NA	many	TRBV2	TGTGCCAGCAACAGGGAGTTCCTACGCAATGAGCAGTTCTTC	CASNREFLRNEQFF
TRBJ2-1	TRBD1	few	TRBV7-6	TGTGCCAGCAGCCCTCTTAGGGGACAGGGGGCTAATCCCTCCTACAATGAGCAGTTCTTC	CASSPLRGQGANPSYNEQFF
TRBJ2-5	NA	many	TRBV15	TGTGCCACCAGCATTGGGAGGACAGGCACTACCACCTCCCAAGAGACCCAGTACTTC	CATSIGRTGTTTSQETQYF
TRBJ2-7	TRBD1	few	TRBV5-5	TGTGCCAGCAGCTGGGGGACAGCGGCTACCTACGAGCAGTACTTC	CASSWGTAATYEQYF
TRBJ1-1	NA	NA	TRBV11-2	TGTGCCAGCAGCTCCAGACAAAGGAAATTGAACACTGAAGCTTTCTTT	CASSSRQRKLNTEAFF
TRBJ2-3	TRBD1	NA	TRBV20-1	TGCAGAGCTAGCCCGGGACAGGGGCGGGATACGCAGTATTTT	CRASPGQGRDTQYF
TRBJ1-1	NA	few	TRBV6-2/TRBV6-3	TGTGCCAGCAGTTACTCCGAGTCCCGGGAAGAAGCTTTCTTT	CASSYSESREEAFF
TRBJ1-1	NA	NA	TRBV7-2	TGTGCCAGCAGCCGTGGGTCCAGGGACGTCGCCACTGAAGCTTTCTTT	CASSRGSRDVATEAFF
TRBJ2-3	NA	NA	TRBV5-4	TGTGCCAGCAGCTTGTGGTCCCGGGGGGCGGGAGATACGCAGTATTTT	CASSLWSRGAGDTQYF
TRBJ2-5	TRBD2	few	TRBV14	TGTGTCAGCAGCCATCAGCTAGCGGGGGGGCCAGAGACCCAGTACTTC	CVSSHQLAGGPETQYF
TRBJ2-7	TRBD1	few	TRBV18	TGTGCCAGCTCACCTTTAACGCGGGGGACAGGGGGCGAGCAGTACTTC	CASSPLTRGTGGEQYF
TRBJ2-7	NA	many	TRBV7-2	TGTGCCAGCAGCTTGATACCTGGCAGGGAAGACGAGCAGTACTTC	CASSLIPGREDEQYF
TRBJ2-7	NA	many	TRBV6-2/TRBV6-3	TGTGCCAGCAGTTTTAGGGGCCAATCCTACGAGCAGTACTTC	CASSFRGQSYEQYF
TRBJ1-2	NA	few	TRBV14	TGTGCCAGCAGCCAAGCGGGTCGGTATGGCTACACCTTC	CASSQAGRYGYTF
TRBJ2-5	NA	many	TRBV4-3	TGCGCCAGCAGCCAAGTCAGGGGAGCGCGACAGACCCAGTACTTC	CASSQVRGARQTQYF
TRBJ2-3	TRBD2	many	TRBV20-1	TGCAGTGCCACTGTAGCGGGGGGCACAGATACGCAGTATTTT	CSATVAGGTDTQYF
TRBJ2-5	NA	NA	TRBV21-1	TGTGCCAGCAGCCCTGGTCGGGATACCCAAGAGACCCAGTACTTC	CASSPGRDTQETQYF
TRBJ2-7	NA	many	TRBV6-6	TGTGCCAGCAGTTACGTGCAGGGCTACGAGCAGTACTTC	CASSYVQGYEQYF
TRBJ2-2	NA	NA	TRBV7-2	TGTGCCAGCAGCCGACAGAGGAACACCGGGGAGCTGTTTTTT	CASSRQRNTGELFF
TRBJ2-7	TRBD1	many	TRBV6-2/TRBV6-3	TGTGCCAGCAGTTACTCGGGGACAGTCGCCTACGAGCAGTACTTC	CASSYSGTVAYEQYF
TRBJ2-1	NA	many	TRBV3-1	TGTGCCAGCAGCCCGTTCAGTAGTCCCTACAATGAGCAGTTCTTC	CASSPFSSPYNEQFF
TRBJ1-2	NA	NA	TRBV20-1	TGCAGTGCTTTACAGTCGGTAGATGGCTACACCTTC	CSALQSVDGYTF
TRBJ1-2	NA	many	TRBV5-5	TGTGCCAGCAGCTTTCAGGGCCTTGACTATGGCTACACCTTC	CASSFQGLDYGYTF
TRBJ2-2	NA	NA	TRBV7-2	TGTGCCGGCAGCCTAGGGGAGATGGGGCGCCGAACCGGGGAGCTGTTTTTT	CAGSLGEMGRRTGELFF
TRBJ2-1	NA	many	TRBV20-1	TGCAGTGCCAAGGACGTCAATGAGCAGTTCTTC	CSAKDVNEQFF
TRBJ1-2	NA	few	TRBV11-3	TGTGCCAGCAGCTTCGGCCCTAACACGTATGGCTACACCTTC	CASSFGPNTYGYTF
TRBJ2-1	NA	NA	TRBV25-1	TGTGCCAGTACCTCGGCGGTTAAGCCCTACAATGAGCAGTTCTTC	CASTSAVKPYNEQFF
TRBJ1-3	NA	NA	TRBV21-1	TGTGCCAGCAGCATTAGGAGACCTGGAAACACCATATATTTT	CASSIRRPGNTIYF
TRBJ1-2	TRBD1	few	TRBV20-1	TGCAGTGCTGGCTCCGGGACAGGGGGCAACACCTTC	CSAGSGTGGNTF
TRBJ2-5	TRBD1	many	TRBV20-1	TGCAGTGCCACGACAGGGCACCAAGAGACCCAGTACTTC	CSATTGHQETQYF
TRBJ1-2	NA	NA	TRBV11-2	TGTGCCAGCAGCTCAGCCGGCCCTAGGACGGGAGGCTACACCTTC	CASSSAGPRTGGYTF
TRBJ2-3	NA	few	TRBV2	TGTGCCAGCAGCAGAGCCCGGGACGGCGTCTTTACAGATACGCAGTATTTT	CASSRARDGVFTDTQYF
TRBJ2-3	NA	many	TRBV7-2	TGTGCCAGCAGTCCTCAGAGCCCTGGCACAGATACGCAGTATTTT	CASSPQSPGTDTQYF
TRBJ1-2	TRBD1	many	TRBV7-2	TGTGCCAGCAGCGCCACCCAGGGGGCAATGGGCTACACCTTC	CASSATQGAMGYTF
TRBJ1-2	TRBD1	few	TRBV7-2	TGTGCCAGCAGATCGGACAGGGGGCAGGGCTATGGCTACACCTTC	CASRSDRGQGYGYTF
TRBJ2-1	TRBD2	many	TRBV7-6	TGTGCCAGCAGCATTACTAGCGGTCTATACAATGAGCAGTTCTTC	CASSITSGLYNEQFF
TRBJ2-1	NA	NA	TRBV11-2	TGTGCCAGCAGCTTAGAACTAGCTCGGAATGAGCAGTTCTTC	CASSLELARNEQFF
TRBJ2-4	TRBD1	NA	TRBV18	TGTGCCAGCTCACCCTGGGGGACAGGGGACCAAGAGGCCCAGTACTTC	CASSPWGTGDQEAQYF
TRBJ2-3	TRBD2	NA	TRBV18	TGTGCCAGCTCACCAAGCGGGGGGGCGAGGGCAGATACGCAGTATTTT	CASSPSGGARADTQYF
TRBJ1-5	TRBD1	many	TRBV7-2	TGTGCCAGCAGCTTAGGACAGGGACTTAGCAATCAGCCCCAGCATTTT	CASSLGQGLSNQPQHF
TRBJ2-4	NA	NA	TRBV7-2	TGTGCCAGCAGCCCAGACAGTTCACTAGCCAAAAACATTCAGTACTTC	CASSPDSSLAKNIQYF
TRBJ1-1	NA	NA	TRBV20-1	TGCAGTGCTAGTGTCGCCGTGGGAAACACTGAAGCTTTCTTT	CSASVAVGNTEAFF
TRBJ1-5	NA	few	TRBV20-1	TGCAGTGCTAGCCTTTCCTTGGGGGTTAGTCAGCCCCAGCATTTT	CSASLSLGVSQPQHF
TRBJ2-7	TRBD1	NA	TRBV2	TGTGCCAGCACTGAGGACAGGGACTCCTACGAGCAGTACTTC	CASTEDRDSYEQYF
TRBJ1-2	NA	NA	TRBV5-1	TGCGCCAGCAACTCCCTAGGGCGCCAAGGCTATGGCTACACCTTC	CASNSLGRQGYGYTF
TRBJ2-7	NA	NA	TRBV30	TGTGCCTGGAGTTTGGGGCCATTATACGAGCAGTACTTC	CAWSLGPLYEQYF
TRBJ2-1	NA	many	TRBV18	TGTGCCAGCTCGGTGGGCTCCTACAATGAGCAGTTCTTC	CASSVGSYNEQFF
TRBJ1-2	TRBD1	many	TRBV20-1	TGCAGTGCTAGACGGGACAGGGGGTCGGGTAGTGGCTACACCTTC	CSARRDRGSGSGYTF
TRBJ2-2	NA	NA	TRBV3-1	TGTGCCAGCAGCCAAGATATAGGGATTGGCCGACTAGGGGAGCTGTTTTTT	CASSQDIGIGRLGELFF